The sequence of this T cell receptor beta chain was determined in a study of cytomegalovirus exposure and HLA in healthy donors. On the study more broadly: Of all 400 or so donors who were genotyped, roughly 81% belonged to the Caucasian-associated ancestry cluster. Study-wide results and caveats: Published work reported that the classifier diagnosed cytomegalovirus status with high specificity and sensitivity. More clonal expansion characterized HLA-associated TCR beta chains than equally common others in a later analysis. Rare TCR sequences dominated, though some public TCRs recurred in many donors.

PCR amplification relied on 60 Vbeta primers (plus 13 Jbeta primers). Generated by immunoSEQ multiplex PCR, the TCRdb table keeps only in-frame clones and is missing some. The sample lists approximately 180,000 clones; around 83% were seen once. A word on this clone: What it binds is not known.

V trimming: 1 base; J trimming: 5 bases; junction bases outside the gene matches: 7. The CDR3 is made up of 15 amino acids. In germline, CDR1 is LGHNA, CDR2 YSLEER. This sequence originates from a woman between 35 and 50 years old in good health and CMV-seronegative. The V and J genes are TRBV4-3 and TRBJ1-1; 7 bases align to TRBD1. Material for sequencing was PBMCs. Here the CDR3 DNA reads TGCGCCAGCAGCCAAGGGCCCAGGGGGTATACTGAAGCTTTCTTT. This translates into CASSQGPRGYTEAFF.